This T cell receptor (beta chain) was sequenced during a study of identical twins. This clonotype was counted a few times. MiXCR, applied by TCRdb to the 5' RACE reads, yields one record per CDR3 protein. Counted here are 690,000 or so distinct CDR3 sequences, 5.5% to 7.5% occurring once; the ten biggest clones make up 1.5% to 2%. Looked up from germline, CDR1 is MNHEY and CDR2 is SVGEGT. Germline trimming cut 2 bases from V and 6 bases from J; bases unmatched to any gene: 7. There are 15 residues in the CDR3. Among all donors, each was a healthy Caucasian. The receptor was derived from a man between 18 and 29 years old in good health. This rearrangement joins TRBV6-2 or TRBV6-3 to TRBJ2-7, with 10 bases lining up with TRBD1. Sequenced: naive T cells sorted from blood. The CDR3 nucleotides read TGTGCCAGCAGTTACACGGGACAGGGGATCCGCGAGCAGTACTTC. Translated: CASSYTGQGIREQYF.